This T cell receptor beta chain was documented in a study of OX40 agonist ivuxolimab in advanced cancers. Whole-study context: Participants, 75% to 90% male, averaged around 64 years of age, ranging from roughly 20 to 80.

The table came from immunoSEQ multiplex PCR; TCRdb's copy has only in-frame clones and leaves some out. The sample has nearly 70,000 clones; more than 75% are singletons. To note about this clone: Its antigen is still unknown.

Study-wide results and limits: The work left the antigen specificity of expanded peripheral T cells undetermined.

V lost 5 bases to trimming and J lost 2 bases; unmatched junction nucleotides: 4. Germline CDR1 is MNHEY and CDR2 is SVGAGI. This CDR3 contains 14 residues. Sequenced here: CD4+ or CD8+ T cells sorted from blood, sampled in a trial of the OX40 agonist ivuxolimab. V is TRBV6-5 and J is TRBJ2-7; 9 bases fit TRBD1. The TCR originated in an adult with an advanced solid tumor such as melanoma, head and neck, liver or kidney cancer. CDR3 coding DNA: TGTGCCAGCAGTCTGGGACAGGGTGCCTACGAGCAGTACTTC. It specifies CASSLGQGAYEQYF.